This T cell receptor (beta chain) was found in a study of shared clonotypes between healthy human individuals. Across the whole study: Participating donors consisted of a couple of women and a few men aged 18 to 49.

Sequenced by immunoSEQ multiplex PCR; TCRdb stores in-frame clones only, minus some. The data show 1.5 million to 2.5 million clones, approximately 95% seen once. This CDR3 contains 15 residues. The V and J ends lost 2 bases and 5 bases respectively, with 14 bases between them. The germline V gene encodes CDR1 LNHDA and CDR2 SQIVND (reference sequence). General observations from the study: Rarefaction exposed incomplete sorted-subset sequencing despite large depth. Represented diversity (both genetic and exposure-history) was limited by the small number of donors.

Naive CD8 cells, CD45RO-negative and positively selected for CCR7, excluded terminally differentiated effector memory CD45RA+ cells. A word on this clone: No antigen is known for it.

The V and J genes are TRBV19 and TRBJ2-3; a weak D match, TRBD2 (5 bases). This sequence was found in a man aged 18 to 29 in good health. The sample was naive CD8+ T cells sorted from blood. This CDR3 is CASSILGGPQDTQYF. The CDR3 DNA reads as TGTGCCAGTAGTATACTTGGCGGGCCTCAAGATACGCAGTATTTT.